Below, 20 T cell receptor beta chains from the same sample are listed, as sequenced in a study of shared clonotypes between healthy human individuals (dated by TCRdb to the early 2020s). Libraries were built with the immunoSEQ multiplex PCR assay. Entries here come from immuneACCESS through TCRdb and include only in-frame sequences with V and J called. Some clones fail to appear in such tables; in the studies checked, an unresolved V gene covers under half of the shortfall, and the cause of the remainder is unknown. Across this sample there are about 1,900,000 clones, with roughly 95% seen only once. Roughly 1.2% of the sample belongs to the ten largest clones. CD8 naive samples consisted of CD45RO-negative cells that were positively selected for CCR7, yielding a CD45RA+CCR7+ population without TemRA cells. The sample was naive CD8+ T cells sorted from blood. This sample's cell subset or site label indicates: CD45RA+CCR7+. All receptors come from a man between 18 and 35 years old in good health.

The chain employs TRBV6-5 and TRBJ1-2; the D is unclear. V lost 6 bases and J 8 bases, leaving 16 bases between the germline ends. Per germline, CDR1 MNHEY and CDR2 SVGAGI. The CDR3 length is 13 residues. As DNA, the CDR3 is TGTGCCAGCAGATACCCCAGGATCGGGGGCTACACCTTC. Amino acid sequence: CASRYPRIGGYTF.

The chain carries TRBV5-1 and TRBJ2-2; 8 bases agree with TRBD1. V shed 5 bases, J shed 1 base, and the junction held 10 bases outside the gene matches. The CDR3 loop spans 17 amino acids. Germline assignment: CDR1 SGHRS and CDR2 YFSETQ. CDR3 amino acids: CASRPWSDRVNTGELFF. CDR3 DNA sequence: TGCGCCAGCAGGCCGTGGTCGGACAGGGTGAACACCGGGGAGCTGTTTTTT.

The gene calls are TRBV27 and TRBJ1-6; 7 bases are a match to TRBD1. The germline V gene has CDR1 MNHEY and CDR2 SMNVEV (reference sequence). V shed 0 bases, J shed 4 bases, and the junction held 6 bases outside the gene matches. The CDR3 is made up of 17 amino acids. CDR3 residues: CASSLSAGGTYNSPLHF. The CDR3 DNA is TGTGCCAGCAGTTTATCCGCAGGGGGTACTTATAATTCACCCCTCCACTTT.

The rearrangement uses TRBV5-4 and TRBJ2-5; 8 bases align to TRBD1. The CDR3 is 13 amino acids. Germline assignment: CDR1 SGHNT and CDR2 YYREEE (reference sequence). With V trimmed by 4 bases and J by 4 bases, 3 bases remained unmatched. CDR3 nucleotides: TGTGCCAGCAGCGTGCAGGGGGCAGAGACCCAGTACTTC. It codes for CASSVQGAETQYF.

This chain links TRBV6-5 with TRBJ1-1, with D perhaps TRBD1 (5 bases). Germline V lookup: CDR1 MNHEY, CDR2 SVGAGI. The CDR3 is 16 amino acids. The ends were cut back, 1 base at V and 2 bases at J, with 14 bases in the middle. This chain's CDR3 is CASSYWPSQGNTEAFF. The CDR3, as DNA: TGTGCCAGCAGTTACTGGCCTTCCCAGGGAAACACTGAAGCTTTCTTT.

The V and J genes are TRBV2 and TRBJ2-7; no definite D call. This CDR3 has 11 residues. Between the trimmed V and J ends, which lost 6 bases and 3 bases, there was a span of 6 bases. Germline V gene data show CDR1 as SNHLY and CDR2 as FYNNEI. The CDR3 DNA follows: TGTGCCAGCAGCACTCACTACGAGCAGTACTTC. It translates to CASSTHYEQYF.

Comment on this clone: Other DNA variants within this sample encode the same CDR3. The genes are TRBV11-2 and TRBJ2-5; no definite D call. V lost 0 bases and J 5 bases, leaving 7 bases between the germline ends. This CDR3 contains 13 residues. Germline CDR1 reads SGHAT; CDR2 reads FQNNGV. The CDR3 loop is CASSLEVGETQYF. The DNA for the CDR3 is TGTGCCAGCAGCTTAGAGGTCGGTGAGACCCAGTACTTC.

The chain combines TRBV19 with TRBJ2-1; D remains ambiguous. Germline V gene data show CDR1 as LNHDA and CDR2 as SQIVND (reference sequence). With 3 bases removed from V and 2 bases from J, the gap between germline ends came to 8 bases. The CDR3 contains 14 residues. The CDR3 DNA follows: TGTGCCAGTAGTATCGATACCACCTACAATGAGCAGTTCTTC. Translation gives CASSIDTTYNEQFF. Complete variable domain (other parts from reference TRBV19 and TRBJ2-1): DGGITQSPKYLFRKEGQNVTLSCEQNLNHDAMYWYRQDPGQGLRLIYYSQIVNDFQKGDIAEGYSVSREKKESFPLTVTSAQKNPTAFYLCASSIDTTYNEQFFGPGTRLTVL.

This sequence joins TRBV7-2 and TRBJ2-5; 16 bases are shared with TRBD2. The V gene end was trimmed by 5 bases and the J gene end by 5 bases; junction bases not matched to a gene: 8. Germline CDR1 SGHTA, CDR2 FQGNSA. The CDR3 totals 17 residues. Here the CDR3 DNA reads TGTGCCAGCAGCCAGGGACTAGCGGGAGGGCCGTGGGAGACCCAGTACTTC. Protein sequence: CASSQGLAGGPWETQYF.

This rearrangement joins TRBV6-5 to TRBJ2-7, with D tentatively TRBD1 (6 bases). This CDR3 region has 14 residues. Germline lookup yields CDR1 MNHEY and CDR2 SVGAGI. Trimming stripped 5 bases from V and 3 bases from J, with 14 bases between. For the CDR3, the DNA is TGTGCCAGCAGTCTCCGGGACACCGACTACGAGCAGTACTTC. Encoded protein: CASSLRDTDYEQYF.

CDR3 bases: TGCGCCAGCAGCTTGGAGACAGGCTCTGGCTACACCTTC. As protein: CASSLETGSGYTF. The chain recombines TRBV5-1 with TRBJ1-2; D might be TRBD1 (6 bases). The CDR3 contains 13 residues. V lost 0 bases and J 7 bases, leaving 10 bases between the germline ends. Germline values: CDR1 SGHRS, CDR2 YFSETQ. Variable domain in full (rest from reference TRBV5-1 and TRBJ1-2): KAGVTQTPRYLIKTRGQQVTLSCSPISGHRSVSWYQQTPGQGLQFLFEYFSETQRNKGNFPGRFSGRQFSNSRSEMNVSTLELGDSALYLCASSLETGSGYTFGSGTRLTVV.

The CDR3 here is CASSYGGVYEQYF. The CDR3 bases are TGTGCCAGCAGCTATGGAGGGGTCTACGAGCAGTACTTC. The chain combines TRBV7-6 with TRBJ2-7; D is perhaps TRBD2 (6 bases). The CDR3 consists of 13 residues. V lost 4 bases and J lost 3, with 10 bases in between. Germline values: CDR1 SGHVS, CDR2 FNYEAQ.

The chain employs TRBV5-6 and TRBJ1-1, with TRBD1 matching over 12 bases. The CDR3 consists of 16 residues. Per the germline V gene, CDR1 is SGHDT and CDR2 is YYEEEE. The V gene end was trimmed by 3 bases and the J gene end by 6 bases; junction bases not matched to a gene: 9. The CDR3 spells CASSSGTGGLYAEAFF. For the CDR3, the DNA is TGTGCCAGCAGCTCCGGGACAGGGGGCCTCTATGCTGAAGCTTTCTTT.

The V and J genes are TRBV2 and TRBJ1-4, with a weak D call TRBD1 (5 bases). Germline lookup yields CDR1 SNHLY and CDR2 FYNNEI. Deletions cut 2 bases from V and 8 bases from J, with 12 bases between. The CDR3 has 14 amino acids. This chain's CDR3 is CASSERGRDEKLFF. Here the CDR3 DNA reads TGTGCCAGCAGTGAACGGGGACGAGACGAAAAACTGTTTTTT.

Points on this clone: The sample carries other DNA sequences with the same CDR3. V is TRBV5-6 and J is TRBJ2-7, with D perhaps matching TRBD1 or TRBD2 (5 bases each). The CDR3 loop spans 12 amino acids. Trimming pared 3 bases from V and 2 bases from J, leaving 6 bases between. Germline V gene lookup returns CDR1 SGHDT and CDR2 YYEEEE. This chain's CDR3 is CASSSGPYEQYF. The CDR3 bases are TGTGCCAGCAGCTCGGGGCCCTACGAGCAGTACTTC.

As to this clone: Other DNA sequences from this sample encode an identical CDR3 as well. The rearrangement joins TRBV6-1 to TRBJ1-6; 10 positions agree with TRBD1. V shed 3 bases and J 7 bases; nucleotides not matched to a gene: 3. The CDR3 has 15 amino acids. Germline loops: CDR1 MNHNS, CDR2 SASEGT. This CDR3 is CASSDLTGGNSPLHF. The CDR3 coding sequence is TGTGCCAGCAGTGACTTGACAGGGGGCAATTCACCCCTCCACTTT.

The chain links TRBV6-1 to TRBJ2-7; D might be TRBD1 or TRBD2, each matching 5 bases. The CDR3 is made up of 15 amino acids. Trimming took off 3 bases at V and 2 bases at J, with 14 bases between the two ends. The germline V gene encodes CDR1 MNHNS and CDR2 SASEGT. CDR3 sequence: CASSEWLGVPYEQYF. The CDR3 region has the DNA TGTGCCAGCAGTGAGTGGTTGGGGGTTCCCTACGAGCAGTACTTC.

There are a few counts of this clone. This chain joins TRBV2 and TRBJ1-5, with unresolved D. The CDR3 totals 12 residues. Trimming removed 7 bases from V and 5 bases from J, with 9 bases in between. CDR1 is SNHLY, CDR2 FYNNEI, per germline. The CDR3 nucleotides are TGTGCCAGCACTGATGGGGATCAGCCCCAGCATTTT. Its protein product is CASTDGDQPQHF.

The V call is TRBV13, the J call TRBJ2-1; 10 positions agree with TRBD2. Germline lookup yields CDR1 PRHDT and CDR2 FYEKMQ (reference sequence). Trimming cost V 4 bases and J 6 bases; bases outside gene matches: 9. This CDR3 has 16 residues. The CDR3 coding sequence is TGTGCCAGCAGCTGGGCGAGCGGGGGGGCCCTCAATGAGCAGTTCTTC. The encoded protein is CASSWASGGALNEQFF.

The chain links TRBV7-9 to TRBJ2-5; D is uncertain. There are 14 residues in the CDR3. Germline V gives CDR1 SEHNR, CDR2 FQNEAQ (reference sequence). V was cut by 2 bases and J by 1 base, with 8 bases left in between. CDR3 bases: TGTGCCAGCAGCTTACCGGGCGGCCAAGAGACCCAGTACTTC. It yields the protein CASSLPGGQETQYF.